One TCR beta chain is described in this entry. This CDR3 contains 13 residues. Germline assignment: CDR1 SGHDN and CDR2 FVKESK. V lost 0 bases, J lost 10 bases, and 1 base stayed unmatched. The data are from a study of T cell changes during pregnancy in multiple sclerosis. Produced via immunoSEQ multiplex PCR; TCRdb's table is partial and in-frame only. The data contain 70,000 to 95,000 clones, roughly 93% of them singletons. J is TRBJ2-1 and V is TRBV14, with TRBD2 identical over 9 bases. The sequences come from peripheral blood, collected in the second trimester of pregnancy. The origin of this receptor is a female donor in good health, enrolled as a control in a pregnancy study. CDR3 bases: TGTGCCAGCAGCCAAGAGCTAGCGGGGGAGCAGTTCTTC. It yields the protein CASSQELAGEQFF. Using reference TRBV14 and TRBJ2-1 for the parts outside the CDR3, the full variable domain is EAGVTQFPSHSVIEKGQTVTLRCDPISGHDNLYWYRRVMGKEIKFLLHFVKESKQDESGMPNNRFLAERTGGTYSTLKVQPAELEDSGVYFCASSQELAGEQFFGPGTRLTVL.